There are a few counts of the clone carrying this TCR beta chain. What it binds is not known. 5'RACE primed at constant segments yielded TCR alpha and TCR beta cDNA libraries bearing sample barcodes and UMIs. TCRdb processed the 5' RACE reads anew with MiXCR; each CDR3 protein has one entry. Found here are fewer than 700,000 distinct CDR3 sequences, roughly 18% of them singletons; the top ten hold more than 10%. Germline V gives CDR1 LGHDT, CDR2 YNNKEL (reference sequence). The germline V and J ends were trimmed by 0 bases and 1 base, with 17 bases remaining between them. The CDR3 runs 18 residues. The data derive from a study of T-cell memory formation after mild COVID-19. General study results and limits: Memory from before infection featured some responding clones, which suggests cross-reactive memory joined.

The receptor was derived from an adult woman who had mild COVID-19 (a few samples of this study predate the infection). Cell type and time point are not known. The chain combines TRBV3-1 with TRBJ2-3; D is possibly TRBD2 (5 bases). Sample: PBMCs or a T cell subset sorted from them (not recorded which). The chain's CDR3 is CASSQDWWGARGTDTQYF. The CDR3 nucleotides read TGTGCCAGCAGCCAAGATTGGTGGGGTGCGCGGGGCACAGATACGCAGTATTTT.